The 14 T cell receptor beta chains listed next were all sequenced from one sample in a study of T cell responses to AZD1222 COVID-19 vaccine. The method was immunoSEQ multiplex PCR; TCRdb's version includes in-frame clones alone and lacks a portion of them. The table lists about 140,000 clones, 92% of them singletons, with approximately 4.3% in the top ten. This specimen was peripheral blood, taken 28 days after the second AZD1222 dose. Source of these receptors: an adult who received the AZD1222 COVID-19 vaccine.

The chain links TRBV6-5 to TRBJ2-2, with D unclear. CDR3 length: 14 residues. The germline V gene has CDR1 MNHEY and CDR2 SVGAGI. Deletions cut 7 bases from V and 2 bases from J, with 11 bases between. The CDR3 DNA follows: TGTGCCAGCAATCTGGCAAGAAACACCGGGGAGCTGTTTTTT. This codes for CASNLARNTGELFF.

Only one count was recorded for this clone. The V and J genes are TRBV9 and TRBJ2-3, with TRBD2 identical over 11 bases. J lost 4 bases, V lost 0 bases, and 4 bases had no gene match. Germline CDR1 is SGDLS and CDR2 is YYNGEE. This CDR3 spans 16 amino acids. DNA for the CDR3: TGTGCCAGCAGCGTAGTAGCGGGGGGGCCAGCAGATACGCAGTATTTT. As protein: CASSVVAGGPADTQYF.

The V and J genes are TRBV5-8 and TRBJ2-5; the match to TRBD2 covers 8 bases. The ends lost 0 bases at V and 4 bases at J; junction bases unmatched: 2. The CDR3 runs to 14 residues. Germline V gene data show CDR1 as SGHTS and CDR2 as YDEGEE. The CDR3 DNA is TGTGCCAGCAGCTTGGTACGGGGGGGAGAGACCCAGTACTTC. Protein product: CASSLVRGGETQYF.

This clone was recorded only once. This chain links TRBV2 with TRBJ1-5; 8 nucleotides line up with TRBD1. Germline loops: CDR1 SNHLY, CDR2 FYNNEI. The CDR3 contains 14 residues. After removal of 3 bases from V and 6 bases from J, the junction contained 4 bases not matched to a gene. The CDR3 region is CASSDQGAGQPQHF. DNA of the CDR3: TGTGCCAGCAGTGATCAGGGGGCCGGTCAGCCCCAGCATTTT.

The genes are TRBV7-6 and TRBJ2-4; possible D gene TRBD2, 5 bases. Germline lookup yields CDR1 SGHVS and CDR2 FNYEAQ. This CDR3 is 18 amino acids long. Trimming shortened V by 1 base and J by 3 bases, and 19 bases separated the two germline ends. In DNA form, the CDR3 reads TGTGCCAGCAGCTTAGGTTACCGGTCGGGATTCATCAAAAACATTCAGTACTTC. It yields the protein CASSLGYRSGFIKNIQYF.

This clone was counted once. V usage is TRBV7-9 and J usage is TRBJ2-2, with 8 bases fitting TRBD1. With V trimmed by 2 bases and J by 1 base, 9 bases remained unmatched. The germline gives CDR1 SEHNR, CDR2 FQNEAQ (reference sequence). The CDR3 is 18 amino acids. The CDR3 loop is CASSLMFGGTGNTGELFF. The DNA of the CDR3 is TGTGCCAGCAGCTTAATGTTTGGTGGGACAGGGAACACCGGGGAGCTGTTTTTT.

In DNA, the CDR3 is TGTGCCAGCAGGCACACAACGTTGACAGGGGATGGCTACACCTTC. Translation gives CASRHTTLTGDGYTF. The chain couples TRBV6-5 to TRBJ1-2, with 8 nucleotides matching TRBD1. Trimming took 6 bases from V and 6 from J; bases not matched to a gene: 12. The CDR3 has 15 residues. Germline CDR1 and CDR2: MNHEY and SVGAGI.

This chain connects TRBV28 to TRBJ1-1; D is unclear. Germline V gives CDR1 MDHEN, CDR2 SYDVKM. The CDR3 length is 12 residues. Trimming removed 3 bases at V and 5 bases at J, with 7 bases between. CDR3 in DNA: TGTGCCAGCAGTTTCATGCGGACTGAAGCTTTCTTT. Translated: CASSFMRTEAFF.

V is TRBV5-1 and J is TRBJ2-3; possible D gene TRBD1, 5 bases. V lost 0 bases and J lost 0, with 29 bases in between. The CDR3 covers 22 residues. Germline V gene data show CDR1 as SGHRS and CDR2 as YFSETQ. The CDR3 reads CASSLATRDAPSVVYSTDTQYF. CDR3 DNA sequence: TGCGCCAGCAGCTTGGCCACCAGGGATGCTCCCTCCGTGGTATACAGCACAGATACGCAGTATTTT.

The chain is built from TRBV18 and TRBJ2-1, with 8 bases lining up with TRBD2. Germline V gives CDR1 KGHSH, CDR2 LQKENI. The CDR3 has 13 residues. With 8 bases clipped from V and 7 bases from J, the junction kept 7 bases outside the gene matches. This chain's CDR3 is CASVSGTSNEQFF. For the CDR3, the DNA is TGTGCCAGCGTTAGCGGGACCAGTAATGAGCAGTTCTTC.

V and J are TRBV10-3 and TRBJ2-5; D uncertain. Germline-derived CDR1 and CDR2 are ENHRY and SYGVKD. V gave up 2 bases and J gave up 5 bases, with 9 bases separating them. CDR3 length: 13 amino acids. Here the CDR3 DNA reads TGTGCCATCAGTGAGGGGCGAGCGGAGACCCAGTACTTC. As protein: CAISEGRAETQYF.

This chain links TRBV7-7 with TRBJ2-1; 10 bases agree with TRBD1. The CDR3 has 13 amino acids. Germline assignment: CDR1 SSHAT and CDR2 FNYEAQ (reference sequence). Trimming cost V 4 bases and J 7 bases; bases outside gene matches: 1. The CDR3 sequence: CASSSGQGNEQFF. DNA of the CDR3: TGTGCCAGCAGCTCGGGACAGGGGAATGAGCAGTTCTTC.

Points on this clone: A read error may account for a junction end that differs from germline. The chain employs TRBV6-2 or TRBV6-3 and TRBJ1-4; a weak D match, TRBD1 (5 bases). The CDR3 sequence is 13 residues long. The germline V gene has CDR1 MNHEY and CDR2 SVGEGT. CDR3 in DNA: TGTGCCAGCAGTTACTCGGCGGGACCCTCACATCATTTT. It translates to CASSYSAGPSHHF.

The chain carries TRBV15 and TRBJ1-2; tentatively, D is TRBD1 (5 bases). V lost 3 bases, J lost 7 bases, and 15 bases lay in between. Germline lookup yields CDR1 LNHNV and CDR2 YYDKDF (reference sequence). The CDR3 runs 14 residues. The CDR3 DNA follows: TGTGCCACCAGCAGTCACAGGTACGGTTTTGGCTACACCTTC. Translated, it gives CATSSHRYGFGYTF.